The 14 T cell receptor beta chains below were found in one sample sequenced in a study of blood T cell repertoires in COVID-19. This table comes from immunoSEQ multiplex PCR, and its TCRdb copy is limited to in-frame clones, with some not included. Here the sample spans around 210,000 clones, roughly 90% being singletons. The sample comprised peripheral blood. These receptors all stem from a man in his forties or fifties with COVID-19, enrolled during active disease.

This chain links TRBV30 with TRBJ1-5; no definite D call. This CDR3 has 13 amino acids. CDR1 is GTSNPN, CDR2 SVGIG, per germline (reference sequence). V lost 3 bases and J lost 3, with 9 bases in between. The CDR3 loop reads CAWSSAANQPQHF. In DNA form, the CDR3 reads TGTGCCTGGAGCAGCGCGGCCAATCAGCCCCAGCATTTT.

The chain has TRBV9 and TRBJ2-1; D remains unclear. The ends were cut back, 0 bases at V and 0 bases at J, with 10 bases in the middle. Germline lookup yields CDR1 SGDLS and CDR2 YYNGEE. The CDR3 covers 16 residues. The CDR3 nucleotides read TGTGCCAGCAGCGTAGCCTTAGGAGCCTCCTACAATGAGCAGTTCTTC. It yields the protein CASSVALGASYNEQFF.

The V and J genes are TRBV18 and TRBJ2-3; D possibly corresponds to TRBD1 (5 bases). Per the germline V gene, CDR1 is KGHSH and CDR2 is LQKENI. Between the trimmed V and J ends, which lost 2 bases and 4 bases, there was a span of 10 bases. The CDR3 is 14 amino acids. The CDR3 region is CASSPYGASDTQYF. CDR3 DNA: TGTGCCAGCTCACCATATGGGGCATCAGATACGCAGTATTTT.

The chain is built from TRBV7-3 and TRBJ2-3, with D tentatively TRBD1 (5 bases). CDR1 SGHTA and CDR2 FQGTGA come from the germline V gene. V shed 1 base and J shed 5 bases, with 13 bases lying between them. The CDR3 sequence is 15 residues long. Written as DNA, the CDR3 is TGTGCCAGCAGCTTAAGAGCAGGGTGGAGAGATACGCAGTATTTT. Amino acid sequence: CASSLRAGWRDTQYF.

This chain connects TRBV13 to TRBJ2-7; 11 bases are shared with TRBD1. V was clipped by 5 bases and J by 6 bases; unmatched bases: 9. Germline CDR1 and CDR2: PRHDT and FYEKMQ (reference sequence). This CDR3 has 15 residues. The CDR3 DNA reads as TGTGCCAGCAGCCCAACGGGACAGGGGGTCTCCGAGCAGTACTTC. Amino acids: CASSPTGQGVSEQYF.

This clone was seen just once. The chain employs TRBV6-1 and TRBJ2-3; 9 bases line up with TRBD2. CDR1 and CDR2 (germline): MNHNS, SASEGT. Trimming cost V 2 bases and J 4 bases; bases outside gene matches: 7. The CDR3 runs to 16 residues. In nucleotides, the CDR3 is TGTGCCAGCAGTGAATCGGCGGGAGGGGTAGCAGATACGCAGTATTTT. Encoded protein: CASSESAGGVADTQYF.

This chain joins TRBV27 and TRBJ1-5, with TRBD1 identical over 8 bases. With 6 bases clipped from V and 5 bases from J, the junction kept 9 bases outside the gene matches. Germline V CDR1 and CDR2: MNHEY, SMNVEV (reference sequence). This CDR3 is 15 amino acids long. CDR3 sequence (DNA): TGTGCCAGCAGGGCGACAGGGGTTCTCTATCAGCCCCAGCATTTT. Translating gives CASRATGVLYQPQHF.

This clone has only one observation. The genes are TRBV29-1 and TRBJ1-4, with D perhaps TRBD1 (5 bases). The ends were cut back, 4 bases at V and 3 bases at J, with 9 bases in the middle. From germline, CDR1 is SQVTM and CDR2 ANQGSEA. This CDR3 spans 13 amino acids. The CDR3 sequence: CSVAGVANEKLFF. The CDR3 coding sequence is TGCAGCGTTGCGGGGGTCGCTAATGAAAAACTGTTTTTT.

The chain recombines TRBV6-5 with TRBJ1-3; 10 positions agree with TRBD1. The germline V gene has CDR1 MNHEY and CDR2 SVGAGI. V shed 0 bases and J 4 bases; nucleotides not matched to a gene: 3. The CDR3 runs to 16 residues. The CDR3: CASSYSGTGVGNTIYF. Written as DNA, the CDR3 is TGTGCCAGCAGTTACTCCGGGACAGGGGTCGGAAACACCATATATTTT.

The chain recombines TRBV5-6 with TRBJ2-7; 8 bases agree with TRBD1. Germline loops: CDR1 SGHDT, CDR2 YYEEEE. V lost 3 bases, J lost 1 base, and 6 bases stayed unmatched. The CDR3 has 15 amino acids. CDR3: CASSWRGQDSYEQYF. The CDR3 DNA follows: TGTGCCAGCAGCTGGAGGGGACAGGATTCCTACGAGCAGTACTTC.

The genes are TRBV14 and TRBJ1-4, with D unresolved. This CDR3 has 15 residues. In germline, CDR1 is SGHDN, CDR2 FVKESK. V was shortened by 0 bases and J by 7 bases, with 12 bases between the two germline ends. The CDR3 spells CASSQEGRGSEKLFF. The DNA for the CDR3 is TGTGCCAGCAGCCAAGAAGGACGCGGGTCTGAAAAACTGTTTTTT.

The J gene is TRBJ2-3, the V gene TRBV9; 7 positions agree with TRBD1. This CDR3 has 14 residues. Per the germline V gene, CDR1 is SGDLS and CDR2 is YYNGEE. The V and J ends lost 0 bases and 4 bases, in that order; junction bases with no gene match: 2. DNA for the CDR3: TGTGCCAGCAGCGTAGTAGGGGGCGCAGATACGCAGTATTTT. Its protein is CASSVVGGADTQYF.

This clone appeared many times. The chain carries TRBV7-9 and TRBJ2-1; D might be TRBD1 (6 bases). In germline, CDR1 is SEHNR, CDR2 FQNEAQ (reference sequence). Trimming shortened V by 2 bases and J by 7 bases, and 12 bases separated the two germline ends. The CDR3 extends over 14 amino acids. CDR3 bases: TGTGCCAGCAGCTTAATAACAGGGTGGAATGAGCAGTTCTTC. Translated: CASSLITGWNEQFF.

The V gene is TRBV19, the J gene TRBJ1-1; TRBD1 agrees at 7 bases. The CDR3 loop spans 16 amino acids. After removal of 3 bases from V and 1 base from J, the junction contained 8 bases not matched to a gene. Germline V gene sequence: CDR1 LNHDA, CDR2 SQIVND (reference sequence). DNA for the CDR3: TGTGCCAGTAGTATCCCGGCAGGGACAGAGAACACTGAAGCTTTCTTT. Encoded protein: CASSIPAGTENTEAFF.